The 23 T cell receptor beta chains given below trace back to one sample, sequenced in a study of CD8 T cells in ankylosing spondylitis. TCRdb re-called the 5' RACE reads through MiXCR, storing one row per CDR3 protein. The sample contains some 250,000 distinct CDR3 sequences, more than 20% of which appear only once. What was sequenced was blood, either unsorted or a sorted T cell fraction (not recorded which). These receptors were obtained from a male donor with ankylosing spondylitis or in good health (not recorded which).

This sequence joins TRBV20-1 and TRBJ2-3, with unresolved D. Trimming took off 3 bases at V and 1 base at J, with 5 bases between the two ends. CDR3 length equals 12 residues. CDR1 is DFQATT, CDR2 SNEGSKA, per germline (reference sequence). The CDR3 nucleotides read TGCAGTGCTAGTTTTGGCACAGATACGCAGTATTTT. Residues: CSASFGTDTQYF.

In regard to this clonotype: A much bigger clone sits one base away, suggesting this may be a read error. This rearrangement joins TRBV12-3 or TRBV12-4 to TRBJ2-5; the D call may be TRBD1 or TRBD2 (5 bases each). The length of the CDR3 is 14 residues. CDR3: CASSLLGVQQTQYF. CDR3 nucleotides: TGTGCCAGCAGCCTCCTGGGGGTCCAACAGACCCAGTACTTC.

This chain joins TRBV20-1 and TRBJ2-4; the match to TRBD1 covers 7 bases. This CDR3 contains 14 residues. The germline gives CDR1 DFQATT, CDR2 SNEGSKA (reference sequence). V was clipped by 0 bases and J by 10 bases; unmatched bases: 9. CDR3 nucleotide sequence: TGCAGTGCTAGAGATATAGGGGGACAGCCAATTCAGTACTTC. This codes for CSARDIGGQPIQYF.

The chain has TRBV20-1 and TRBJ2-7, with 7 bases lining up with TRBD1. CDR1 and CDR2 (germline): DFQATT, SNEGSKA (reference sequence). The J segment lost 2 bases and the V segment lost 2 bases, leaving 3 bases of the junction unmatched. The CDR3 totals 13 residues. The CDR3 DNA follows: TGCAGTGCTAGACGGCAGGGGGCCTACGAGCAGTACTTC. The encoded protein is CSARRQGAYEQYF.

The genes are TRBV6-1 and TRBJ1-2, with 7 positions matching TRBD1. J lost 4 bases, V lost 9 bases, and 14 bases had no gene match. Looked up from germline, CDR1 is MNHNS and CDR2 is SASEGT. The CDR3 runs 15 residues. In DNA form, the CDR3 reads TGTGCCAGTCGTACGACAGGGTGGGAGGGCTATGGCTACACCTTC. Protein: CASRTTGWEGYGYTF.

This clonotype was recorded many times. CDR3 nucleotide sequence: TGCGCCAGCAGCCTTCTCGACACCTTATACGAGCAGTACTTC. Protein: CASSLLDTLYEQYF. This chain links TRBV5-1 with TRBJ2-7; no definite D call. The V gene lost 4 bases and the J gene lost 4 bases, with 15 bases spanning the gap. Germline V gene data show CDR1 as SGHRS and CDR2 as YFSETQ. The CDR3 consists of 14 residues. The full variable domain, rest sourced from reference TRBV5-1 and TRBJ2-7, is KAGVTQTPRYLIKTRGQQVTLSCSPISGHRSVSWYQQTPGQGLQFLFEYFSETQRNKGNFPGRFSGRQFSNSRSEMNVSTLELGDSALYLCASSLLDTLYEQYFGPGTRLTVT.

In its sample, this clonotype was seen a few times. The chain joins TRBV12-3 or TRBV12-4 to TRBJ1-1, with D unclear. Deletions cut 3 bases from V and 7 bases from J, with 9 bases between. This CDR3 has 12 residues. The CDR3: CASSFNGIEAFF. CDR3 coding DNA: TGTGCCAGCAGTTTTAACGGGATTGAAGCTTTCTTT.

The chain recombines TRBV5-4 with TRBJ1-3; no clear D gene. Between the trimmed V and J ends, which lost 8 bases and 0 bases, there was a span of 15 bases. The V gene's germline CDR1 is SGHNT and CDR2 YYREEE (reference sequence). There are 15 residues in the CDR3. This CDR3 reads CASTDGLISGNTIYF. DNA for the CDR3: TGTGCCAGTACGGACGGCCTCATCTCTGGAAACACCATATATTTT.

This chain uses TRBV7-3 with TRBJ2-1, with D perhaps TRBD2 (6 bases). The CDR3 consists of 15 residues. Germline-derived CDR1 and CDR2 are SGHTA and FQGTGA. V lost 5 bases, J lost 2 bases, and 13 bases lay in between. The DNA of the CDR3 is TGTGCCAGCAGCCGCCTGGCGGGGACCTACAATGAGCAGTTCTTC. It yields the protein CASSRLAGTYNEQFF.

This clonotype came up a few times. The rearrangement uses TRBV12-3 or TRBV12-4 and TRBJ2-1, with 9 bases fitting TRBD2. Germline trimming cut 6 bases from V and 5 bases from J; bases unmatched to any gene: 5. CDR3 size: 14 residues. The DNA for the CDR3 is TGTGCCAGCAGGGTAGCGGGGGTCGACAATGAGCAGTTCTTC. It is translated as CASRVAGVDNEQFF.

This clonotype was observed many times. The J gene is TRBJ2-7, the V gene TRBV29-1; the match to TRBD1 covers 9 bases. This CDR3 has 12 amino acids. CDR1 and CDR2 from the germline V gene are SQVTM and ANQGSEA. V lost 4 bases and J lost 6; bases outside the gene matches: 4. CDR3 sequence (DNA): TGCAGCGTTGCTGGACAGGGGTTCGAGCAGTACTTC. Amino acid sequence: CSVAGQGFEQYF.

This clonotype was seen many times. This chain uses TRBV6-2 or TRBV6-3 with TRBJ2-2, with D hard to call. Germline V CDR1 and CDR2: MNHEY, SVGEGT. CDR3 length equals 12 residues. V lost 0 bases, J lost 7 bases, and 3 bases lay in between. The CDR3 reads CASSYSFGELFF. The DNA of the CDR3 is TGTGCCAGCAGTTACTCGTTCGGGGAGCTGTTTTTT.

The table lists this clonotype with many counts. V is TRBV12-3 or TRBV12-4 and J is TRBJ1-2; D might be TRBD1 (5 bases). The CDR3 extends over 13 amino acids. The V end lost 7 bases, the J end lost 3 bases, and 12 bases lay between the germline ends. CDR3 in amino acids: CASTSRGDYGYTF. DNA of the CDR3: TGTGCCAGCACGAGTCGGGGCGACTATGGCTACACCTTC.

The chain is built from TRBV10-3 and TRBJ2-2, with 7 bases lining up with TRBD1. The junction had 6 bases not matched to a gene; V was cut back by 3 bases and J by 5 bases. There are 15 residues in the CDR3. The germline CDR1 and CDR2 sequences are ENHRY and SYGVKD. The CDR3 loop is CAISDATGNTGELFF. The CDR3 coding sequence is TGTGCCATCAGTGACGCGACAGGGAATACCGGGGAGCTGTTTTTT.

The chain carries TRBV23-1 and TRBJ1-5, with D possibly matching TRBD1 (6 bases). TRBV23-1 is noted as an ORF with a role that remains uncertain. V dropped 8 bases and J dropped 1 base, with 18 bases sitting between them. The CDR3 has 16 residues. The CDR3, as DNA: TGCGCCAGCGGGCGAGGACAGTCCCCCAGCAATCAGCCCCAGCATTTT. Encoded protein: CASGRGQSPSNQPQHF.

The chain is built from TRBV6-1 and TRBJ2-1; 11 bases fit TRBD1. The CDR3 is 14 residues long. Germline-derived CDR1 and CDR2 are MNHNS and SASEGT. The V and J ends lost 6 bases and 8 bases, in that order; junction bases with no gene match: 6. The CDR3 reads CASSVGTGGDEQFF. In nucleotides, the CDR3 is TGTGCCAGCAGCGTCGGGACAGGGGGTGATGAGCAGTTCTTC.

The V and J genes are TRBV6-1 and TRBJ2-1; 15 positions match TRBD2. Germline CDR1 and CDR2: MNHNS and SASEGT. V trimming: 8 bases; J trimming: 6 bases; junction bases outside the gene matches: 5. The CDR3 loop spans 15 amino acids. The CDR3 reads CASRTSGGAGNEQFF. In nucleotides, the CDR3 is TGTGCCAGCCGGACTAGCGGGGGGGCAGGCAATGAGCAGTTCTTC.

The chain recombines TRBV20-1 with TRBJ2-7, with D possibly matching TRBD1 (5 bases). Germline-derived CDR1 and CDR2 are DFQATT and SNEGSKA (reference sequence). The CDR3 is made up of 14 amino acids. Between the trimmed V and J ends, which lost 6 bases and 0 bases, there was a span of 15 bases. The CDR3 bases are TGCAGTGCAGAAGGGGTTGGAAGCTCCTACGAGCAGTACTTC. Amino acid sequence: CSAEGVGSSYEQYF.

The genes are TRBV12-3 or TRBV12-4 and TRBJ2-5, with 9 bases fitting TRBD1. V shed 6 bases and J 4 bases; nucleotides not matched to a gene: 6. This CDR3 is built from 14 residues. The CDR3 here is CASRPTGGLETQYF. The CDR3 region has the DNA TGTGCCAGCAGACCGACAGGGGGGTTAGAGACCCAGTACTTC.

This clonotype was counted ten times or more. The chain is built from TRBV6-1 and TRBJ1-1; 9 nucleotides line up with TRBD1. The CDR3 consists of 14 residues. V was pared by 5 bases and J by 7 bases, with 8 bases of the junction left unmatched. CDR1 MNHNS and CDR2 SASEGT come from the germline V gene. CDR3 bases: TGTGCCAGCAGTCCTCGGACAGGGGATCGTGAAGCTTTCTTT. Encoded protein: CASSPRTGDREAFF.

The chain links TRBV5-1 to TRBJ2-5; D unclear. Germline V CDR1 and CDR2: SGHRS, YFSETQ. The ends were cut back, 0 bases at V and 4 bases at J, with 10 bases in the middle. The CDR3 consists of 14 residues. CDR3 bases: TGCGCCAGCAGCTTGGAGGTCCCGACAGAGACCCAGTACTTC. Translating it yields CASSLEVPTETQYF.

This clonotype was seen many times. V is TRBV29-1 and J is TRBJ2-3, with a tentative D call TRBD1 (5 bases). The CDR3 length is 12 residues. The germline CDR1 and CDR2 sequences are SQVTM and ANQGSEA. With 8 bases removed from V and 4 bases from J, the gap between germline ends came to 13 bases. The CDR3 DNA reads as TGCAGCTCTCGGCAGGGCGCAGATACGCAGTATTTT. Translation gives CSSRQGADTQYF.

The table lists this clonotype with many counts. The rearrangement uses TRBV20-1 and TRBJ1-5, with unresolved D. Trimming shortened V by 3 bases and J by 1 base, and 4 bases separated the two germline ends. Germline V lookup: CDR1 DFQATT, CDR2 SNEGSKA (reference sequence). This CDR3 spans 12 amino acids. CDR3 coding DNA: TGCAGTGCTAGCAGGAGCAATCAGCCCCAGCATTTT. This encodes CSASRSNQPQHF.